This T cell receptor beta chain derives from a study of cytomegalovirus exposure and HLA in healthy donors (dated by TCRdb to about 2017). About the study as a whole: According to a later analysis, one platform produced both the approximately 110 validation repertoires and the approximately 660 repertoires of the first cohort. The study aimed to test whether signatures of past pathogen exposure could be identified by cataloging public T cell receptors. Along with the roughly 700-subject first cohort, a separate validation cohort of around 120 different subjects was used. To predict cytomegalovirus infection status, the study combined high-throughput TCR immunosequencing, statistical association of individual TCRs with disease status, and machine learning.

Libraries were made using the immunoSEQ multiplex PCR assay. The authors' pipeline ran thus. To diagnose cytomegalovirus status from the catalog of TCR beta chain sequences, a statistical classification framework was built. TCRdb obtained this table from immuneACCESS and retained in-frame rearrangements with V and J assigned. These tables miss some clones; where compared with another copy, unresolved V genes account for less than half of the shortfall, and the remainder is unexplained. V and J calls and clone size are given by that table; D and trimming were obtained from the DNA. Recorded for this sample are about 130,000 clones; 88% of them occurred a single time. The ten most abundant clones make up 1.4% of the sample. Only a few counts were recorded for this clone. Which antigen it targets is not known. Per-base quality was not reported, and no clone a single base away is much larger than it.

Donors formed part of the validation cohort, which comprised fewer than 150 subjects and was distinct from the first cohort of 666 subjects. Here is what the overall study found, with its caveats: In a later analysis, TCRs clustered in the first cohort were found to also tend to co-occur in the roughly 120 validation repertoires, with around 94% of cluster scores above 0. The authors suggested that the approach could potentially be extended to other disease states and immunological phenotypes. While some public TCRs were present in many individuals, most TCR sequences turned up only very rarely across donors. The study gave a list of about 170 TCR beta chains associated with cytomegalovirus. In vitro tests confirmed that three of the cytomegalovirus-associated TCR beta chains recognize cytomegalovirus antigens. All 120 or so repertoires were used to score co-occurrence in the validation cohort in a later analysis, because that analysis had no HLA typing for the cohort. In both the original and validation cohorts, the classifier was reported to diagnose cytomegalovirus status with high specificity and sensitivity.

This sequence originates from a man aged 30 to 45 in good health and CMV-seronegative. Sequencing used PBMCs.

The nucleotide sequence reads TGTGCCAGCAGTTCAGGGTGGGAGCAGTACTTC. This yields the protein CASSSGWEQYF. The rearrangement joined TRBV27 to TRBJ2-7; the D region possibly corresponds to TRBD1 (5 bases align). Trimming costs V 4 bases and J 7 bases, and their ends lie 8 bases apart. From the germline V gene (reference sequence), CDR1 is MNHEY and CDR2 is SMNVEV. The CDR3 holds 11 amino acids from the cysteine to the phenylalanine. The read is trimmed to its CDR3 DNA, 33 bases read in frame from base 1.